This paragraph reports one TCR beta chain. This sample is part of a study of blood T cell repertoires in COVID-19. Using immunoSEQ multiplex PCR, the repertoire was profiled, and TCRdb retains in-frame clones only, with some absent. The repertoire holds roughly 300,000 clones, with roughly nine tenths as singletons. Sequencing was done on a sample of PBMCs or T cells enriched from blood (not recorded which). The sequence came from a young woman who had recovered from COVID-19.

The DNA for the CDR3 is TGTGCCAGCAGCCTAAGGGCTAGCGGGGGGACTAGCACAGATACGCAGTATTTT. This encodes CASSLRASGGTSTDTQYF. The rearrangement links TRBV7-2 to TRBJ2-3; 11 nucleotides match TRBD2. Trimming removed 5 bases from V and 0 bases from J; junction bases left unmatched: 10. The CDR3 spans 18 residues. The germline CDR1 and CDR2 sequences are SGHTA and FQGNSA. The full variable domain, rest sourced from reference TRBV7-2 and TRBJ2-3, is GAGVSQSPSNKVTEKGKDVELRCDPISGHTALYWYRQSLGQGLEFLIYFQGNSAPDKSGLPSDRFSAERTGGSVSTLTIQRTQQEDSAVYLCASSLRASGGTSTDTQYFGPGTRLTVL.